The 23 T cell receptor beta chains reported below all come from one sample, sequenced in a study of blood T cell repertoires in COVID-19. Clones were sequenced by immunoSEQ multiplex PCR, and TCRdb holds only the in-frame ones, with some missing. Of 150,000 to 200,000 clones listed, about 85% are singletons. Sample: PBMCs or T cells enriched from blood (not recorded which). The source of these receptors is a man between 35 and 55 years old who had recovered from COVID-19.

The chain employs TRBV11-3 and TRBJ1-2; D uncertain. Per germline, CDR1 SGHNT and CDR2 YENEEA. V was cut by 1 base and J by 6 bases, with 6 bases left in between. There are 12 residues in the CDR3. CDR3 amino acids: CASSLVGDGYTF. CDR3 nucleotide sequence: TGTGCCAGCAGCTTAGTCGGGGATGGCTACACCTTC.

This chain uses TRBV6-5 with TRBJ1-2; possible D gene TRBD1, 5 bases. V was shortened by 4 bases and J by 9 bases, with 15 bases between the two germline ends. Germline CDR1 and CDR2: MNHEY and SVGAGI. The CDR3 is 13 residues long. The CDR3 sequence is CASSWGIRASYTF. Here the CDR3 DNA reads TGTGCCAGCAGTTGGGGCATTCGAGCTAGCTACACCTTC.

This chain connects TRBV28 to TRBJ2-7; the match to TRBD2 covers 9 bases. Trimming took 8 bases from V and 0 from J; bases not matched to a gene: 11. Germline V lookup: CDR1 MDHEN, CDR2 SYDVKM. CDR3 length: 16 residues. The CDR3 region is CASGPKREVTSYEQYF. The CDR3 DNA follows: TGTGCCAGCGGACCCAAGCGGGAGGTTACCTCCTACGAGCAGTACTTC. The complete variable domain, with remaining parts taken from reference TRBV28 and TRBJ2-7, reads DVKVTQSSRYLVKRTGEKVFLECVQDMDHENMFWYRQDPGLGLRLIYFSYDVKMKEKGDIPEGYSVSREKKERFSLILESASTNQTSMYLCASGPKREVTSYEQYFGPGTRLTVT.

The rearrangement joins TRBV7-3 to TRBJ1-1; possibly TRBD1 for D (6 bases). CDR3 length: 15 residues. Germline V CDR1 and CDR2: SGHTA, FQGTGA. Trimming shortened V by 5 bases and J by 0 bases, and 13 bases separated the two germline ends. CDR3: CASSVQGRLNTEAFF. For the CDR3, the DNA is TGTGCCAGCAGCGTACAGGGTAGGTTGAACACTGAAGCTTTCTTT.

This sequence joins TRBV7-9 and TRBJ2-3, with unresolved D. Per the germline V gene, CDR1 is SEHNR and CDR2 is FQNEAQ (reference sequence). The CDR3 consists of 11 residues. Trimming took off 7 bases at V and 6 bases at J, with 8 bases between the two ends. CDR3 amino acids: CASTVIDTQYF. CDR3 DNA: TGTGCCAGCACCGTCATCGATACGCAGTATTTT.

The gene calls are TRBV5-1 and TRBJ1-5, with D tentatively TRBD1 (6 bases). Per germline, CDR1 SGHRS and CDR2 YFSETQ. The length of the CDR3 is 13 residues. The V gene lost 4 bases and the J gene lost 5 bases, with 10 bases spanning the gap. CDR3 nucleotide sequence: TGCGCCAGCAGCCCGGACAGCGATCAGCCCCAGCATTTT. Translation gives CASSPDSDQPQHF.

Only a few counts were recorded for this clone. The CDR3 spells CASSQGRQDGENTIYF. CDR3 DNA sequence: TGTGCCAGCAGCCAAGGTCGGCAGGACGGGGAAAACACCATATATTTT. The chain is built from TRBV4-2 and TRBJ1-3; no clear D gene. Germline-derived CDR1 and CDR2 are LGHNA and YNFKEQ. The CDR3 consists of 16 residues. Trimming took 1 base from V and 6 from J, leaving 16 bases between them.

V and J are TRBV3-1 (or the pseudogene TRBV3-2) and TRBJ2-1; D possibly corresponds to TRBD2 (5 bases). Germline V gives CDR1 LGHDT, CDR2 YNNKEL (reference sequence). The CDR3 length is 13 residues. Trimming shortened V by 5 bases and J by 5 bases, and 10 bases separated the two germline ends. This CDR3 is CASSSDWNNEQFF. The CDR3 DNA sequence: TGTGCCAGCAGCTCGGACTGGAACAATGAGCAGTTCTTC.

This clone was detected a few times. Other DNA sequences in this specimen translate into the identical CDR3. The rearrangement joins TRBV5-1 to TRBJ2-2; 9 bases are a match to TRBD2. Losses at the gene ends were 5 bases for V and 2 bases for J; bases not matched to a gene: 22. The CDR3 is 21 amino acids. The germline CDR1 and CDR2 sequences are SGHRS and YFSETQ. The CDR3 here is CASRLKRNFTRGGANTGELFF. The CDR3 DNA follows: TGCGCCAGCAGACTTAAGAGAAATTTTACTCGCGGGGGGGCAAACACCGGGGAGCTGTTTTTT.

The chain employs TRBV19 and TRBJ1-1; D is uncertain. V gave up 4 bases and J gave up 2 bases, with 8 bases separating them. From germline, CDR1 is LNHDA and CDR2 SQIVND (reference sequence). CDR3 length: 13 residues. The CDR3 sequence: CASSSSPNTEAFF. In DNA form, the CDR3 reads TGTGCCAGTAGTAGCAGTCCCAACACTGAAGCTTTCTTT.

V is TRBV20-1 and J is TRBJ2-7; D gene uncertain. CDR1 is DFQATT and CDR2 is SNEGSKA in the germline V gene (reference sequence). V lost 7 bases, J lost 0 bases, and 7 bases lay in between. This CDR3 is built from 11 residues. In nucleotides, the CDR3 is TGCAGTGTCTCAGGCTCCTACGAGCAGTACTTC. This sequence encodes CSVSGSYEQYF.

This clone turned up a few times. V gene TRBV7-6 combines with J gene TRBJ2-7; 7 bases map to TRBD2. With V trimmed by 3 bases and J by 5 bases, 7 bases remained unmatched. The CDR3 extends over 14 amino acids. Looked up from germline, CDR1 is SGHVS and CDR2 is FNYEAQ. The DNA of the CDR3 is TGTGCCAGCAGCTTGGGGGGGGTAAGGAACGAGCAGTACTTC. Protein product: CASSLGGVRNEQYF. Supplemented by reference TRBV7-6 and TRBJ2-7, the full variable domain reads GAGVSQSPRYKVTKRGQDVALRCDPISGHVSLYWYRQALGQGPEFLTYFNYEAQQDKSGLPNDRFSAERPEGSISTLTIQRTEQRDSAMYRCASSLGGVRNEQYFGPGTRLTVT.

The chain recombines TRBV13 with TRBJ1-1; D is unresolved. Germline V gene sequence: CDR1 PRHDT, CDR2 FYEKMQ (reference sequence). This CDR3 has 11 residues. The ends were cut back, 0 bases at V and 8 bases at J, with 4 bases in the middle. CDR3 sequence reads: CASSLGTEAFF. For the CDR3, the DNA is TGTGCCAGCAGCTTAGGGACAGAAGCTTTCTTT.

This chain uses TRBV6-5 with TRBJ1-1, with TRBD1 matching over 7 bases. The CDR3 covers 14 residues. Germline loops: CDR1 MNHEY, CDR2 SVGAGI. Unmatched junction bases numbered 7, after V lost 8 bases and J lost 1 base. The CDR3 DNA is TGTGCCAGCTCGGAGACAGGGCAGAACACTGAAGCTTTCTTT. Encoded protein: CASSETGQNTEAFF.

The chain is built from TRBV15 and TRBJ2-5; 9 nucleotides agree with TRBD2. Germline assignment: CDR1 LNHNV and CDR2 YYDKDF (reference sequence). After removal of 1 base from V and 5 bases from J, the junction contained 17 bases not matched to a gene. The CDR3 length is 19 residues. CDR3 protein: CATSRGGTSWSTSEETQYF. In DNA form, the CDR3 reads TGTGCCACCAGCAGAGGCGGGACTAGCTGGTCCACTTCGGAGGAGACCCAGTACTTC.

This sequence joins TRBV28 and TRBJ1-2; tentative D call: TRBD1 (5 bases). The CDR3 contains 13 residues. Germline V gives CDR1 MDHEN, CDR2 SYDVKM. V dropped 5 bases and J dropped 6 bases, with 13 bases sitting between them. The CDR3 DNA sequence: TGTGCCAGCAGTGCGGGGCCGTCCCATGGCTACACCTTC. Translating it yields CASSAGPSHGYTF.

The CDR3 is CASSLGQMYGYTF. CDR3 bases: TGCGCCAGCAGCTTGGGGCAGATGTATGGCTACACCTTC. The chain carries TRBV5-1 and TRBJ1-2, with D hard to call. Trimming pared 0 bases from V and 5 bases from J, leaving 8 bases between. Looked up from germline, CDR1 is SGHRS and CDR2 is YFSETQ. The CDR3 totals 13 residues.

Many counts were recorded for this clone. This chain joins TRBV29-1 and TRBJ2-1; D remains ambiguous. V lost 4 bases and J lost 4, with 8 bases in between. Germline assignment: CDR1 SQVTM and CDR2 ANQGSEA. The length of the CDR3 is 12 residues. The CDR3 region is CSVVGVYNEQFF. For the CDR3, the DNA is TGCAGCGTTGTCGGAGTTTACAATGAGCAGTTCTTC.

The chain couples TRBV27 to TRBJ2-7, with 7 positions matching TRBD1. V trimming: 6 bases; J trimming: 3 bases; junction bases outside the gene matches: 5. CDR1 and CDR2 (germline): MNHEY, SMNVEV (reference sequence). This CDR3 contains 13 residues. CDR3 DNA: TGTGCCAGCAGGGCCGGGACAGTCTACGAGCAGTACTTC. It yields the protein CASRAGTVYEQYF.

This chain's CDR3 is CASSGGQGADTGELFF. For the CDR3, the DNA is TGTGCCAGCAGCGGGGGACAGGGGGCCGACACCGGGGAGCTGTTTTTT. The chain combines TRBV6-4 with TRBJ2-2; TRBD1 agrees at 12 bases. Germline V lookup: CDR1 MRHNA, CDR2 SNTAGT. The J segment lost 3 bases and the V segment lost 6 bases, leaving 5 bases of the junction unmatched. The CDR3 is made up of 16 amino acids.

This chain uses TRBV27 with TRBJ1-1; D perhaps matches TRBD1 (5 bases). The V and J ends lost 6 bases and 6 bases respectively, with 14 bases between them. The CDR3 is 13 amino acids. CDR1 and CDR2 (germline): MNHEY, SMNVEV (reference sequence). The CDR3 nucleotides read TGTGCCAGCAGCCGCGCTGGGGGGTCTGAAGCTTTCTTT. Translation gives CASSRAGGSEAFF.

The J gene is TRBJ2-3, the V gene TRBV2; 13 bases match TRBD2. Germline CDR1 reads SNHLY; CDR2 reads FYNNEI. This CDR3 has 16 amino acids. Trimming took 6 bases from V and 5 from J; bases not matched to a gene: 8. The chain's CDR3 is CASRVGLAGEKDTQYF. CDR3 sequence (DNA): TGTGCCAGCAGGGTAGGACTAGCGGGAGAAAAAGATACGCAGTATTTT.

Note on this clone: Other DNA sequences within the sample encode an identical CDR3. This rearrangement joins TRBV29-1 to TRBJ2-7; 7 bases are a match to TRBD1. This CDR3 is built from 11 residues. Germline V gives CDR1 SQVTM, CDR2 ANQGSEA. Trimming at V came to 6 bases and at J to 2 bases, leaving 1 base not matched to a gene. CDR3 nucleotide sequence: TGCAGCGTCGGGACAGCCTACGAGCAGTACTTC. Protein: CSVGTAYEQYF.